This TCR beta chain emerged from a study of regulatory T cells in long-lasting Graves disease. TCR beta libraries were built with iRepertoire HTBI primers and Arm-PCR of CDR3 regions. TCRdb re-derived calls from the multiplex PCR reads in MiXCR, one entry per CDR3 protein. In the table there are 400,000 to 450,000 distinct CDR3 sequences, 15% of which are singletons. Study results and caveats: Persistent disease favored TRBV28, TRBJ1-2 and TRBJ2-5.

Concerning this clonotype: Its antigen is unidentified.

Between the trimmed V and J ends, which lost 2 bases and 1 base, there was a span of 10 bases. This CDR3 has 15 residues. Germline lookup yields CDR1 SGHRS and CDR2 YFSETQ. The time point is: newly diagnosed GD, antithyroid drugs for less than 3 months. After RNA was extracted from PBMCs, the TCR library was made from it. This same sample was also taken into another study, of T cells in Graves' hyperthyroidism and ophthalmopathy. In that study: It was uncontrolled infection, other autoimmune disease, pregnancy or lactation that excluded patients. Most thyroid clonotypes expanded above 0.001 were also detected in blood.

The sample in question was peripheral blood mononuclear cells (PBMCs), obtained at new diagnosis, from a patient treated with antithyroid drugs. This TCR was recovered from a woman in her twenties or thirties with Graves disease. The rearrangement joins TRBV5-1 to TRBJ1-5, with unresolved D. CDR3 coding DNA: TGCGCCAGCAGCTTTGAGGGTGGGAGCAATCAGCCCCAGCATTTT. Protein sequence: CASSFEGGSNQPQHF.